The clone carrying this T cell receptor beta chain has at least ten counts. Its antigen is undetermined. TCRdb reprocessed the 5' RACE reads with MiXCR, giving one entry per CDR3 protein. The repertoire holds 300,000 to 400,000 distinct CDR3 sequences, with 8.5% to 10% as singletons. Per germline, CDR1 SNHLY and CDR2 FYNNEI. The CDR3 has 14 amino acids. Deletions cut 6 bases from V and 0 bases from J, with 9 bases between. The data belong to a study of identical twins. General study results and limits: Without tracking the same donors, conclusions rested on cross-sectional statistical analysis.

The gene calls are TRBV2 and TRBJ1-3, with D possibly TRBD1 on 6 matching bases. The clonotype was recovered from a woman in her fifties or sixties in good health. The sequencing sample was made of naive T cells sorted from blood. The CDR3 spells CASRQQGSGNTIYF. The CDR3 DNA sequence: TGTGCCAGCAGACAACAGGGCTCTGGAAACACCATATATTTT.